This record covers a single T cell receptor (beta chain). The target antigen is unknown. The source of the sample is a study of PD-L1 blockade in urothelial cancer. Background on the study: Patients with male sex and bladder-origin urothelial cancer accounted for about 85% of the roughly 30 enrolled. The researchers analyzed blood 3 weeks (second dose) and 6 weeks after treatment start. General study results and limits: Pretreatment clonality of the blood TCR repertoire below the median was predictive of superior survival.

Sequencing used immunoSEQ multiplex PCR; TCRdb keeps in-frame clones, though not all of them. The table lists about 71,000 clones, around nine tenths of them singletons. CDR1 SGHRS and CDR2 YFSETQ come from the germline V gene. Trimming cost V 4 bases and J 1 base, with 16 bases left between them. The CDR3 sequence is 16 residues long. The chain carries TRBV5-1 and TRBJ2-3, with D unresolved. The sample in question was PBMCs, obtained around atezolizumab (anti-PD-L1) treatment. This receptor was obtained from a man aged 55-75 years with urothelial cancer. DNA of the CDR3: TGCGCCAGCAGCAAAGTAGCCCCTCCCCGCACAGATACGCAGTATTTT. This encodes CASSKVAPPRTDTQYF. The complete variable domain, with remaining parts taken from reference TRBV5-1 and TRBJ2-3, reads KAGVTQTPRYLIKTRGQQVTLSCSPISGHRSVSWYQQTPGQGLQFLFEYFSETQRNKGNFPGRFSGRQFSNSRSEMNVSTLELGDSALYLCASSKVAPPRTDTQYFGPGTRLTVL.